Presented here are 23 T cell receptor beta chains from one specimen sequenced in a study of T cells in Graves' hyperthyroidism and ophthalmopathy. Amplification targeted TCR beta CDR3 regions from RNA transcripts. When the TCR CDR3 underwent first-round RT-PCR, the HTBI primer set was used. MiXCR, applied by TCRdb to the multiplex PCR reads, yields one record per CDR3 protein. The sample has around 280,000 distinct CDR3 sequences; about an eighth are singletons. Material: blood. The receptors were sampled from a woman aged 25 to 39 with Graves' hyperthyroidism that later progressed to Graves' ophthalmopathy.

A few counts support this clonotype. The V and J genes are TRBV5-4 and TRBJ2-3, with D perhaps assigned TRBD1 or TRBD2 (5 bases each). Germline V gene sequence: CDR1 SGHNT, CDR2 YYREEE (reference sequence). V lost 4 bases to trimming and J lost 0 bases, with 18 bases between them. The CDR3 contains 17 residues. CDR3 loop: CASSPQEGHTSTDTQYF. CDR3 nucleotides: TGTGCCAGCAGCCCACAAGAGGGGCACACTAGCACAGATACGCAGTATTTT.

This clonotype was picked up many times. The CDR3: CASSPPMTSGRYSYNEQFF. The CDR3, as DNA: TGTGCCAGCAGCCCTCCTATGACTAGCGGGAGATACTCCTACAATGAGCAGTTCTTC. This chain connects TRBV11-2 to TRBJ2-1; TRBD2 aligns across 12 bases. The CDR3 contains 19 residues. The V and J ends lost 5 bases and 0 bases, in that order; junction bases with no gene match: 11. Germline CDR1 SGHAT, CDR2 FQNNGV. Using reference TRBV11-2 and TRBJ2-1 for the parts outside the CDR3, the full variable domain is EAGVAQSPRYKIIEKRQSVAFWCNPISGHATLYWYQQILGQGPKLLIQFQNNGVVDDSQLPKDRFSAERLKGVDSTLKIQPAKLEDSAVYLCASSPPMTSGRYSYNEQFFGPGTRLTVL.

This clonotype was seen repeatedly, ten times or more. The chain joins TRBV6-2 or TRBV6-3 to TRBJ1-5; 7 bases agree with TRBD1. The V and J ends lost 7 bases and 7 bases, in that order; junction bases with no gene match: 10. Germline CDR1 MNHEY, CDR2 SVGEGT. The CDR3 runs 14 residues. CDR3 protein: CASKGEGGWQPQHF. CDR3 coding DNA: TGTGCCAGCAAGGGTGAAGGGGGCTGGCAGCCCCAGCATTTT.

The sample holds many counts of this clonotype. This CDR3 is CASSSGIRTGNTIYF. CDR3 nucleotide sequence: TGCGCCAGCAGCTCCGGGATCAGAACTGGAAACACCATATATTTT. The chain is built from TRBV5-1 and TRBJ1-3; D is unresolved. This CDR3 is built from 15 residues. Trimming stripped 3 bases from V and 2 bases from J, with 12 bases between. Looked up from germline, CDR1 is SGHRS and CDR2 is YFSETQ. Together with reference TRBV5-1 and TRBJ1-3, the CDR3 gives the full variable domain: KAGVTQTPRYLIKTRGQQVTLSCSPISGHRSVSWYQQTPGQGLQFLFEYFSETQRNKGNFPGRFSGRQFSNSRSEMNVSTLELGDSALYLCASSSGIRTGNTIYFGEGSWLTVV.

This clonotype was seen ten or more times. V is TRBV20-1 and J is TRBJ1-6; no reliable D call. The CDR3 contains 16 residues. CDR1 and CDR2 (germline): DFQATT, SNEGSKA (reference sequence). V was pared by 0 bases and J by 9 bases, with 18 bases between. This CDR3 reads CSARDSSGSQPSPLHF. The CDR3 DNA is TGCAGTGCTAGAGATTCTTCGGGATCCCAGCCTTCACCCCTCCACTTT.

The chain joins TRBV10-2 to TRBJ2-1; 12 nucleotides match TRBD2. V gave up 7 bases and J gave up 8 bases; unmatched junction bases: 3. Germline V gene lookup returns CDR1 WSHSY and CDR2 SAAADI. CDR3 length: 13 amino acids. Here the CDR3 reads CASTSGRAHEQFF. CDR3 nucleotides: TGCGCCAGCACTAGCGGGAGGGCGCATGAGCAGTTCTTC.

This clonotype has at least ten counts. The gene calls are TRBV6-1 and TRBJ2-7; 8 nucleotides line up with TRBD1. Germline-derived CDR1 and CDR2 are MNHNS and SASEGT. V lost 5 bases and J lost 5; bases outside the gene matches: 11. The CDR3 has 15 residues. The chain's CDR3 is CASSFPGGMVNEQYF. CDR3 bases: TGTGCCAGCAGTTTCCCAGGGGGCATGGTGAACGAGCAGTACTTC.

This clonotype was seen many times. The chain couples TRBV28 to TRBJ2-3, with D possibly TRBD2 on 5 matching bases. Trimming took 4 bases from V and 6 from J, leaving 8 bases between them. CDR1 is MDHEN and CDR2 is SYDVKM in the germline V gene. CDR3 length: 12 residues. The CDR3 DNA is TGTGCCAGCAGTTCCGGGATGGATACGCAGTATTTT. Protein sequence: CASSSGMDTQYF.

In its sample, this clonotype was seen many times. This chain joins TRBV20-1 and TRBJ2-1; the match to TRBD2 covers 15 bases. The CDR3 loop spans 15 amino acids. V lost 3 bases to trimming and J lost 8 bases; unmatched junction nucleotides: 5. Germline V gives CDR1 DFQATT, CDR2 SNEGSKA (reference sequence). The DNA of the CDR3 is TGCAGTGCTAGCCGTGGACTAGCGGGAGGGCATGAGCAGTTCTTC. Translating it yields CSASRGLAGGHEQFF.

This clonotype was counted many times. The CDR3 DNA follows: TGTGCCAGCAGTGCCAGTAGCGGGACGGCCTCCTACGAGCAGTACTTC. It encodes CASSASSGTASYEQYF. V usage is TRBV6-1 and J usage is TRBJ2-7; 8 nucleotides align to TRBD2. CDR1 and CDR2 from the germline V gene are MNHNS and SASEGT. This CDR3 is 16 amino acids long. With 4 bases clipped from V and 0 bases from J, the junction kept 8 bases outside the gene matches.

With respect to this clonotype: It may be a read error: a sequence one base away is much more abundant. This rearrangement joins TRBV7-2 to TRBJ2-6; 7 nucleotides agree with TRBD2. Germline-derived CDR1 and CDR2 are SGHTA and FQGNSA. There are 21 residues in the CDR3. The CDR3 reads CASSLVGGRVAGRSGANGLTF. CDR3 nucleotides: TGTGCCAGCAGCTTAGTTGGAGGAAGGGTAGCGGGCCGGTCTGGGGCCAACGGCCTGACTTTC.

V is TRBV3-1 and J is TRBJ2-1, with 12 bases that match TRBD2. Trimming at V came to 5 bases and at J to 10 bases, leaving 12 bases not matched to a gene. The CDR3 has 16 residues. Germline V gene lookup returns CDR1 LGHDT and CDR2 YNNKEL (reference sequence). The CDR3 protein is CASSAASGGAYSEQFF. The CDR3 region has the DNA TGTGCCAGCAGCGCCGCTAGCGGGGGGGCGTACTCGGAGCAGTTCTTC.

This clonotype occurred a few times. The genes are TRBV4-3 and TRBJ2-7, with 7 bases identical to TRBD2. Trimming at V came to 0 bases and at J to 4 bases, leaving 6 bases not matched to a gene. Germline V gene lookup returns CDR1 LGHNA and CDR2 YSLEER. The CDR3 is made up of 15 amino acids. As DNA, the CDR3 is TGCGCCAGCAGCCAAGAAGAGCTAGCGGAATACGAGCAGTACTTC. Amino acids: CASSQEELAEYEQYF.

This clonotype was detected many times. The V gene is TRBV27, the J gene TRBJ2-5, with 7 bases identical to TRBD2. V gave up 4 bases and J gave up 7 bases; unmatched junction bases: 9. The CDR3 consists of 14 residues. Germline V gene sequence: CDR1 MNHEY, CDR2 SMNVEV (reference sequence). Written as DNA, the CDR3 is TGTGCCAGCAGTTCCGGACTAGGGTTCGGGACCCAGTACTTC. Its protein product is CASSSGLGFGTQYF.

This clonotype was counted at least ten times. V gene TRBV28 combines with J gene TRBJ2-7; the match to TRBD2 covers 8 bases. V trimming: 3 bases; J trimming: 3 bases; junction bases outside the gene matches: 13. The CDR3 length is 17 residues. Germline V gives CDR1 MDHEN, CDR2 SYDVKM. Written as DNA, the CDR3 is TGTGCCAGCAGTTTTACCCCTCCAGCGGGAGAGGACTACGAGCAGTACTTC. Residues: CASSFTPPAGEDYEQYF.

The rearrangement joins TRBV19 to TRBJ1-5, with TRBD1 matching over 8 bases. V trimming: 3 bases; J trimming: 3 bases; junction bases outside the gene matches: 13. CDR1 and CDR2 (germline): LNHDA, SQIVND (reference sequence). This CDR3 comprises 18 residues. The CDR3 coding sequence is TGTGCCAGTAGTATCCCTGGTTGGGCAGGGGGCTTCAATCAGCCCCAGCATTTT. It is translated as CASSIPGWAGGFNQPQHF.

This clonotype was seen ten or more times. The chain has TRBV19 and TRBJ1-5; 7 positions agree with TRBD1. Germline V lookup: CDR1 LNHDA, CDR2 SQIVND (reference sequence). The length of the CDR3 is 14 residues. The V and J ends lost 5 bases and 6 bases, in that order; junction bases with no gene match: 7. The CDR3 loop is CASSSTGDGQPQHF. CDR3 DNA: TGTGCCAGTAGTTCTACAGGGGATGGTCAGCCCCAGCATTTT.

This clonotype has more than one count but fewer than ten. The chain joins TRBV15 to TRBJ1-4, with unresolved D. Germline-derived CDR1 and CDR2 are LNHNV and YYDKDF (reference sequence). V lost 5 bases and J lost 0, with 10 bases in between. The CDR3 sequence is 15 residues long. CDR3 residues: CATSSERATNEKLFF. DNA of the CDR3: TGTGCCACCAGCTCAGAGCGGGCAACTAATGAAAAACTGTTTTTT.

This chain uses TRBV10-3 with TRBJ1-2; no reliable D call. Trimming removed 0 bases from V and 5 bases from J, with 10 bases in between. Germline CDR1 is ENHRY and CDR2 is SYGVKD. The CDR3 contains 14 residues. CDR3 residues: CAISESSKFYGYTF. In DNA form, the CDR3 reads TGTGCCATCAGTGAGTCCTCGAAGTTTTATGGCTACACCTTC.

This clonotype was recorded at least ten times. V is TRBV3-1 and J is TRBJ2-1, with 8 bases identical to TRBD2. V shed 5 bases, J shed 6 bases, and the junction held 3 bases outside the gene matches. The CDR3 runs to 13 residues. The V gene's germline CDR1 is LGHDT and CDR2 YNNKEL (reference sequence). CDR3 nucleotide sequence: TGTGCCAGCAGCTCGGGACTAGGCAATGAGCAGTTCTTC. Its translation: CASSSGLGNEQFF.

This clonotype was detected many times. CDR3 nucleotide sequence: TGTGCCAGCAGCTCGGGACAGCCTGGAAACACCATATATTTT. It specifies CASSSGQPGNTIYF. V gene TRBV7-2 combines with J gene TRBJ1-3; 7 bases match TRBD1. J lost 2 bases, V lost 4 bases, and 2 bases had no gene match. CDR1 is SGHTA, CDR2 FQGNSA, per germline. The CDR3 runs to 14 residues.

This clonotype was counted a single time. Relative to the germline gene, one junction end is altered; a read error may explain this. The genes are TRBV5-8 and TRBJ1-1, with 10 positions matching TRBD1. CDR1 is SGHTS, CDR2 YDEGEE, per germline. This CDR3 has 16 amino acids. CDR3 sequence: CASSYRDRGLDTEALF. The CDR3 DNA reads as TGTGCCAGCAGCTACCGGGACAGGGGTTTGGACACTGAAGCTCTCTTT.

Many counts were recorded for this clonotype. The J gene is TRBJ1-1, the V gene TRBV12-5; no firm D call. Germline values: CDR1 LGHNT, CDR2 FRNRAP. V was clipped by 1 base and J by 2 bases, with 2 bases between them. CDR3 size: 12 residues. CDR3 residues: CASGLDNTEAFF. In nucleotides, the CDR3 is TGTGCTAGTGGTTTGGACAACACTGAAGCTTTCTTT.